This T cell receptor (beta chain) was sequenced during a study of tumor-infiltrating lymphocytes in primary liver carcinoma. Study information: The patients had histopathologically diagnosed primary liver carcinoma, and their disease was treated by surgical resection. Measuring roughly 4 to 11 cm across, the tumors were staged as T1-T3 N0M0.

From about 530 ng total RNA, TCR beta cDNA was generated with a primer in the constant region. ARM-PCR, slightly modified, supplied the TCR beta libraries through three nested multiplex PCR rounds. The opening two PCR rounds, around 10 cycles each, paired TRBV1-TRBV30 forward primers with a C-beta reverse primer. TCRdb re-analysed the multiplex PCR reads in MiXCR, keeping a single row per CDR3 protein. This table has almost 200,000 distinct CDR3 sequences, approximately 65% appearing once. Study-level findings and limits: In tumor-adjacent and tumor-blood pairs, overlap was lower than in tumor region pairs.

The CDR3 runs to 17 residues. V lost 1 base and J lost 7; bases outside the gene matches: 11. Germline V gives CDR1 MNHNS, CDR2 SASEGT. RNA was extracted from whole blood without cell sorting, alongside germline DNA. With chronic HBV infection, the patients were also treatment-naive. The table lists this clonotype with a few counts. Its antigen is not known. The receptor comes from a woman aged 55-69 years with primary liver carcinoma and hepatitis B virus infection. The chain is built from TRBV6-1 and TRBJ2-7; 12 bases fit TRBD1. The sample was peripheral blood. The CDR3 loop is CASSEVEAGTGGREQYF. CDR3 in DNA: TGTGCCAGCAGTGAAGTCGAGGCCGGGACAGGGGGCCGAGAGCAGTACTTC.